A selection of T cell receptor beta chains follows, all from one sample in a study of T cell responses to AZD1222 COVID-19 vaccine. Data came from immunoSEQ multiplex PCR; TCRdb stores just in-frame clones and leaves some out. The top ten clones hold under 4.5% of a sample with roughly 120,000 clones, less than 90% of them seen once. The sequencing here drew on peripheral blood, taken on day 0 of AZD1222 vaccination. Receptors originate from an adult in good health. Each CDR3 is given with its conserved first and last residue. The D gene is left open where the match is weak. A row's size may be missing; if present it is once, few, many or a size class.

d_call,clone_size,j_call,v_call,cdr3_nt,cdr3_aa
TRBD1,-,TRBJ1-4,TRBV5-4,TGTGCCAGCAGCTCGGGACAGGGGGCAGGGGAAAAACTGTTTTTT,CASSSGQGAGEKLFF
TRBD1,-,TRBJ1-6,TRBV5-6,TGTGCCAGCAGCTTATTACAGGGGTATTCACCCCTCCACTTT,CASSLLQGYSPLHF
-,-,TRBJ1-1,TRBV9,TGTGCCAGCAGCGTCGGACATAAGAACACTGAAGCTTTCTTT,CASSVGHKNTEAFF
TRBD2,-,TRBJ2-1,TRBV7-2,TGTGCCAGCAGCTTAAGATGGGCTAGCGGGGGGGCCCATGAGCAGTTCTTC,CASSLRWASGGAHEQFF
-,few,TRBJ1-1,TRBV6-4,TGTGCCAGCAGTGACTCGGACAACACTGAAGCTTTCTTT,CASSDSDNTEAFF
TRBD2,-,TRBJ2-3,TRBV7-9,TGTGCCAGCATGGATAGGCTAGCGGCCGGAGATACGCAGTATTTT,CASMDRLAAGDTQYF
-,-,TRBJ1-6,TRBV28,TGTGCCAGCAGTCAGCTCGGTTCACCCCTCCACTTT,CASSQLGSPLHF
-,-,TRBJ2-2,TRBV11-2,TGTGCCAGCAGCCTGGCTTGGGGCACCGGGGAGCTGTTTTTT,CASSLAWGTGELFF
-,-,TRBJ2-3,TRBV4-3,TGCGCCAGCAGCCAAGACGGTCCCGGGACATTAACAGATACGCAGTATTTT,CASSQDGPGTLTDTQYF
-,-,TRBJ1-5,TRBV27,TGTGCCAGCAGTGTATACAGGGAGGGGCAGCCCCAGCATTTT,CASSVYREGQPQHF
-,-,TRBJ2-3,TRBV9,TGTGCCAGCAGCGTTGGCACCTACACAGATACGCAGTATTTT,CASSVGTYTDTQYF
-,once,TRBJ1-4,TRBV27,TGTGCCAGCAGTTTTCGGGGGGCTATTGCAACTAATGAAAAACTGTTTTTT,CASSFRGAIATNEKLFF
TRBD1,-,TRBJ1-2,TRBV9,TGTGCCAGCAGCGCCTCCGGGACAGGGGGATCCGCAGGCTACTATGGCTACACCTTC,CASSASGTGGSAGYYGYTF
-,-,TRBJ2-3,TRBV6-5,TGTGCCAGTCGTTTGCGCACAGATACGCAGTATTTT,CASRLRTDTQYF
-,-,TRBJ2-2,TRBV7-3,TGTGCCAGCACCCCACGGACAAATTGGAACACCGGGGAGCTGTTTTTT,CASTPRTNWNTGELFF
-,-,TRBJ1-1,TRBV20-1,TGCAGTGCTGAGATCAACACTGAAGCTTTCTTT,CSAEINTEAFF
-,-,TRBJ1-3,TRBV10-1,TGCGCCATCCATGACAGTCGGGGAGACACCATATATTTT,CAIHDSRGDTIYF
-,-,TRBJ2-2,TRBV7-6,TGTGCCAGCAGCTCAAAGGGGATGAGTTCCCGGGACACCGGGGAGCTGTTTTTT,CASSSKGMSSRDTGELFF
TRBD2,-,TRBJ2-3,TRBV7-2,TGTGCCAGCAGCTTCCGGACTAGCGGGGGGACGGTCACAGATACGCAGTATTTT,CASSFRTSGGTVTDTQYF
TRBD1,-,TRBJ1-1,TRBV10-3,TGTGCCATCAGTGAGCGGGACAGGGGGCAAGGTGAAGCTTTCTTT,CAISERDRGQGEAFF
-,-,TRBJ1-4,TRBV7-2,TGTGCCAGCAGCTTAAATTCGATGCTGTTTTTT,CASSLNSMLFF
-,once,TRBJ2-1,TRBV27,TGTGCCAGCAGTCGGAGGGGGTACAATGAGCAGTTCTTC,CASSRRGYNEQFF
-,-,TRBJ1-1,TRBV6-6,TGTGCCAGCGTCCACACTGAAGCTTTCTTT,CASVHTEAFF
TRBD2,-,TRBJ2-3,TRBV3-1/TRBV3-2,TGTGCCAGCAGCCGGCTAGCGGGAGTGGGAGATACGCAGTATTTT,CASSRLAGVGDTQYF
TRBD1,once,TRBJ1-2,TRBV28,TGTGCCAGCAGTTCTACAGGGGTTTCTAACTATGGCTACACCTTC,CASSSTGVSNYGYTF
-,-,TRBJ2-1,TRBV20-1,TGCAGTGCTATGAGGGCGGAGCAGTTCTTC,CSAMRAEQFF
TRBD1,-,TRBJ1-4,TRBV19,TGTGCCAGTAACAAGGGGACAGAACTCCGGACAACTAATGAAAAACTGTTTTTT,CASNKGTELRTTNEKLFF
-,-,TRBJ1-2,TRBV9,TGTGCCAGCAGCGTAGCTACGGGGCTCTATGGCTACACCTTC,CASSVATGLYGYTF
-,-,TRBJ1-1,TRBV20-1,TGCAGTGCCAGTACACCAGGGAGAACTGAAGCTTTCTTT,CSASTPGRTEAFF
TRBD1,-,TRBJ2-7,TRBV2,TGTGCCAGCAGATACAGGGGGGCTCAGTACTTC,CASRYRGAQYF
TRBD2,-,TRBJ2-1,TRBV7-6,TGTGCCAGCAGCCTTAGCGGGAGCTCCTACAATGAGCAGTTCTTC,CASSLSGSSYNEQFF
-,-,TRBJ1-2,TRBV28,TGTGCCAGCAGTTGGCCAGGGGCTAACTATGGCTACACCTTC,CASSWPGANYGYTF
TRBD2,-,TRBJ2-5,TRBV7-3,TGTGCCAGCAGTAATGGACTAGCCGAAGAGACCCAGTACTTC,CASSNGLAEETQYF
-,-,TRBJ2-2,TRBV24-1,TGTGCCACCAGTCAACAGGGACGGGTCGCCGGGGAGCTGTTTTTT,CATSQQGRVAGELFF
-,-,TRBJ1-6,TRBV7-8,TGTGCCAGCAGCTTAGCCGGGACGAGCAGATTTAATTCACCCCTCCACTTT,CASSLAGTSRFNSPLHF
TRBD1,-,TRBJ1-2,TRBV7-9,TGTGCCAGCAGCTTCGGCCTTCTCAGGGGGGACTATGGCTACACCTTC,CASSFGLLRGDYGYTF
TRBD2,-,TRBJ2-3,TRBV3-1/TRBV3-2,TGTGCCAGCAGCCAGGCGGGAGACCTAACGCAGTATTTT,CASSQAGDLTQYF
-,-,TRBJ1-1,TRBV7-6,TGTGCCAGCAGCCCTGGACAATTGAGGAGGAACACTGAAGCTTTCTTT,CASSPGQLRRNTEAFF
-,-,TRBJ1-3,TRBV6-1,TGTGCCAGCAGTGAACTGGAAGAGGGGTCTGGAAACACCATATATTTT,CASSELEEGSGNTIYF
-,few,TRBJ1-2,TRBV27,TGTGCCAGCAGTCTCCAGGATTCGGGTGGCTACACCTTC,CASSLQDSGGYTF
TRBD2,-,TRBJ2-1,TRBV6-5,TGTGCCAGCAGTCCCCGCGGGGGGGCCTATGAGCAGTTCTTC,CASSPRGGAYEQFF
-,-,TRBJ2-1,TRBV27,TGTGCCAGCAGTTTGGACTTGGGGACCTACGGGAATGAGCAGTTCTTC,CASSLDLGTYGNEQFF
-,few,TRBJ1-2,TRBV3-1/TRBV3-2,TGTGCCAGCAGCCCCCTCCGAAGGTTGGGCTATGGCTACACCTTC,CASSPLRRLGYGYTF
-,-,TRBJ1-6,TRBV7-2,TGTGCCAGCAGCAGAGGGTATTCCTATAATTCACCCCTCCACTTT,CASSRGYSYNSPLHF
-,-,TRBJ1-2,TRBV11-3,TGTGCCAGCAGCTTACCTCTCCAGGGACAACTCTTC,CASSLPLQGQLF
-,-,TRBJ1-6,TRBV20-1,TGCAGTGCTAGTCGACAGGACTCCTATAATTCACCCCTCCACTTT,CSASRQDSYNSPLHF
TRBD2,-,TRBJ2-3,TRBV24-1,TGTGCCACCAGTGATTTAGTAGCGGGAGGATCAGATACGCAGTATTTT,CATSDLVAGGSDTQYF
-,-,TRBJ1-2,TRBV18,TGTGCCAGCTCACCTAGTTCCGGCTACACCTTC,CASSPSSGYTF
-,-,TRBJ2-1,TRBV11-2,TGTGCCAGCAGCTTAGGGGCCAGACCCTACAATGAGCAGTTCTTC,CASSLGARPYNEQFF
TRBD1,-,TRBJ2-7,TRBV6-6,TGTGCCAGCAGTTACTCCGGGACAGGAGGCAACGAGCAGTACTTC,CASSYSGTGGNEQYF
-,-,TRBJ2-1,TRBV2,TGTGCCAGCAGTCTTGACAGCAATGAGCAGTTCTTC,CASSLDSNEQFF
TRBD1,-,TRBJ1-1,TRBV5-1,TGCGCCAGCAGCCCGGGACAGGGTAACACTGAAGCTTTCTTT,CASSPGQGNTEAFF